This T cell receptor beta chain stems from a study of immune evolution from preneoplasia to lung adenocarcinoma. Study-level findings and limits: From normal lung to invasive adenocarcinoma, top clone frequencies appeared to decrease.

On this clone itself: Its antigen remains unknown.

TCRdb's copy holds only in-frame clones and misses some; the assay was immunoSEQ multiplex PCR. The profile shows about 4,900 clones, just under 80% of them singletons. Trimming shortened V by 6 bases and J by 1 base, and 12 bases separated the two germline ends. This CDR3 spans 14 amino acids. Germline CDR1 is SNHLY and CDR2 is FYNNEI. Sequencing was carried out using FFPE normal lung tissue adjacent to the tumor. This sequence originates from a person aged 50-75 years with lung adenocarcinoma. The chain uses TRBV2 and TRBJ1-1; no firm D call. The CDR3 protein is CASSPRIGNTEAFF. CDR3 sequence (DNA): TGTGCCAGCAGCCCTCGTATAGGGAACACTGAAGCTTTCTTT. Using reference TRBV2 and TRBJ1-1 for the parts outside the CDR3, the full variable domain is EPEVTQTPSHQVTQMGQEVILRCVPISNHLYFYWYRQILGQKVEFLVSFYNNEISEKSEIFDDQFSVERPDGSNFTLKIRSTKLEDSAMYFCASSPRIGNTEAFFGQGTRLTVV.